This entry describes one TCR beta chain. These data belong to a study of blood T cell repertoires in COVID-19. For the study at large: Collection of acute and convalescent COVID-19 samples took place in the United States, Italy and Spain.

The V end lost 1 base, the J end lost 6 bases, and 10 bases lay between the germline ends. Germline V gives CDR1 SGHDN, CDR2 FVKESK. The CDR3 is 14 amino acids. In the study's own analysis: The assay estimated nucleated cells by amplifying reference gene primers. Only in-frame clones appear in the TCRdb table, and some are missing; sequencing was by immunoSEQ multiplex PCR. Clone size and the V and J calls come from that table; the DNA yielded D and trimming. The sample comprises a few hundred thousand clones, approximately 85% of which are singletons, and 1.9% rests with the top ten. This chain uses TRBV14 with TRBJ2-1; possibly TRBD2 for D (6 bases). This clonotype was sampled from a woman in her fifties or sixties who had recovered from COVID-19. The sample taken for sequencing was PBMCs or T cells enriched from blood (not recorded which). The CDR3 region is CASSQVRDSNEQFF. The CDR3 DNA sequence: TGTGCCAGCAGCCAAGTGAGGGACTCCAATGAGCAGTTCTTC.